The present T cell receptor (beta chain) was sequenced within a study of blood T cells in healthy people across ages. Looked up from germline, CDR1 is SGHAT and CDR2 is FQDESV (reference sequence). CDR3 length equals 16 residues. Turning to this clonotype: The junction departs from germline at one end; a sequencing error may be responsible.

A second PCR, run for about 7 to 11 cycles, used a sample-barcoded 5' primer plus a J-beta primer mix. The template-switch adaptor, which had 12 random nucleotides, put a tag on each cDNA molecule. One entry per CDR3 protein, called by TCRdb with MiXCR from the 5' RACE reads. The sample yields about 800,000 distinct CDR3 sequences, roughly 25% seen once. The data also belong to a second study, concerning T cells of mothers and their children. That work contributes: A few healthy Caucasian mothers, along with their six children, were the donors.

Input material: blood. This receptor was taken from a boy younger than 18 in good health. The chain recombines TRBV11-1 with TRBJ2-1; a weak D match, TRBD2 (7 bases). CDR3 in DNA: TGTGCCCGCAGCAACGAGCGGGACACCATTGTCCGTGAGCAGTTCTTC. Translating gives CARSNERDTIVREQFF.